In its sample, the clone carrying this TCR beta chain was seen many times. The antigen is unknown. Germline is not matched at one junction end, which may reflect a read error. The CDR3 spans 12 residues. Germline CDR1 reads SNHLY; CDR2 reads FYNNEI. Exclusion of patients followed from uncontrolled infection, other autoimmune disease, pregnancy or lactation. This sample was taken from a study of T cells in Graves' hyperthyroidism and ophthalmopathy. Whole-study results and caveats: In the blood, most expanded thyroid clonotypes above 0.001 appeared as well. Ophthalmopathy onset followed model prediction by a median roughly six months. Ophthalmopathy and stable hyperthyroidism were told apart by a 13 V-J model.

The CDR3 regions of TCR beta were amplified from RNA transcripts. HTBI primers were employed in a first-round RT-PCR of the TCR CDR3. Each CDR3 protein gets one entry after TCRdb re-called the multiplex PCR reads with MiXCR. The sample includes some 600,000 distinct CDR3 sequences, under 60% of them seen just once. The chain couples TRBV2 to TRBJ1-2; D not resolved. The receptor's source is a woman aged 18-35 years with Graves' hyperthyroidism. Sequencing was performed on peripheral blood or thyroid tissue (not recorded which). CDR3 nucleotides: TGTGCGAGCAACCCCGGTACCTATGGCTACACCTTC. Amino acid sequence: CASNPGTYGYTF.